This is a list of T cell receptor beta chains from one sample in a study of shared clonotypes between healthy human individuals. Only in-frame clones appear in the TCRdb table, and some are missing; sequencing was by immunoSEQ multiplex PCR. The sample has 2 million or so clones; roughly 95% are singletons. Sequenced sample: naive CD4+ T cells sorted from blood. The receptor set was obtained from a man aged 18 to 29 in good health. CDR3s include the opening cysteine and the closing phenylalanine or tryptophan. D genes are given only for firm matches. Clone size is given for some rows only: seen once, a few or many times, or a class if the clone is expanded.

clone_size | j_call | d_call | v_call | cdr3_aa | cdr3_nt
. | TRBJ2-2 | TRBD1 | TRBV2 | CASSVDRGLYTGELFF | TGTGCCAGCAGTGTCGACAGGGGGCTGTACACCGGGGAGCTGTTTTTT
. | TRBJ1-5 | TRBD1 | TRBV6-1 | CASRQTGVFNQPQHF | TGTGCCAGCAGACAGACAGGGGTCTTCAATCAGCCCCAGCATTTT
. | TRBJ1-2 | . | TRBV29-1 | CSVVRDNSNYGYTF | TGCAGCGTTGTTAGGGACAATAGTAACTATGGCTACACCTTC
. | TRBJ1-5 | TRBD1 | TRBV28 | CASSPEKGARNQPQHF | TGTGCCAGCAGCCCTGAGAAGGGGGCTAGGAATCAGCCCCAGCATTTT
. | TRBJ2-5 | . | TRBV15 | CATSRAGPGQETQYF | TGTGCCACCAGCAGAGCAGGGCCGGGGCAAGAGACCCAGTACTTC
. | TRBJ2-7 | . | TRBV20-1 | CSAQGAGHGYF | TGCAGTGCTCAAGGGGCGGGGCACGGGTACTTC
. | TRBJ2-1 | . | TRBV10-2 | CASSGKGPRNEQFF | TGCGCCAGCAGTGGAAAAGGCCCTCGAAATGAGCAGTTCTTC
. | TRBJ2-7 | . | TRBV29-1 | CSVARDSYGYEQYF | TGCAGCGTCGCCCGGGACTCCTACGGCTACGAGCAGTACTTC
. | TRBJ2-7 | . | TRBV18 | CASSPRGGYEQYF | TGTGCCAGCTCACCTAGAGGCGGCTACGAGCAGTACTTC
once | TRBJ2-7 | . | TRBV29-1 | CSVSQGAEQYF | TGCAGCGTTTCACAGGGCGCCGAGCAGTACTTC
. | TRBJ1-1 | . | TRBV7-2 | CASSREGLTEAFF | TGTGCCAGCAGCAGGGAAGGGCTCACTGAAGCTTTCTTT
. | TRBJ2-1 | TRBD2 | TRBV29-1 | CSVSPTSGMGNEQFF | TGCAGCGTTTCTCCGACTAGCGGGATGGGTAATGAGCAGTTCTTC
once | TRBJ2-3 | . | TRBV6-1 | CASKDRWETDTQYF | TGTGCCAGCAAAGACAGGTGGGAAACAGATACGCAGTATTTT
. | TRBJ2-1 | . | TRBV7-8 | CASSPGLALNEQFF | TGTGCCAGCAGCCCGGGACTGGCTCTCAATGAGCAGTTCTTC
. | TRBJ1-1 | . | TRBV10-3 | CAISDVGEGTEAFF | TGTGCCATCAGTGATGTCGGTGAGGGCACTGAAGCTTTCTTT
. | TRBJ2-3 | . | TRBV28 | CASTPGSGTDTQYF | TGTGCCAGCACCCCCGGGTCGGGCACAGATACGCAGTATTTT
once | TRBJ1-2 | . | TRBV19 | CASSPPGGNYGYTF | TGTGCCAGTAGTCCACCGGGCGGGAACTATGGCTACACCTTC
. | TRBJ1-5 | . | TRBV6-5 | CASSYSHNLNQPQHF | TGTGCCAGCAGTTATTCCCACAACCTCAATCAGCCCCAGCATTTT
once | TRBJ1-6 | . | TRBV9 | CASSVAGTNSPLHF | TGTGCCAGCAGCGTAGCGGGAACTAATTCACCCCTCCACTTT
. | TRBJ1-2 | . | TRBV7-9 | CASSFGGNGYTF | TGTGCCAGCAGCTTCGGAGGCAACGGCTACACCTTC